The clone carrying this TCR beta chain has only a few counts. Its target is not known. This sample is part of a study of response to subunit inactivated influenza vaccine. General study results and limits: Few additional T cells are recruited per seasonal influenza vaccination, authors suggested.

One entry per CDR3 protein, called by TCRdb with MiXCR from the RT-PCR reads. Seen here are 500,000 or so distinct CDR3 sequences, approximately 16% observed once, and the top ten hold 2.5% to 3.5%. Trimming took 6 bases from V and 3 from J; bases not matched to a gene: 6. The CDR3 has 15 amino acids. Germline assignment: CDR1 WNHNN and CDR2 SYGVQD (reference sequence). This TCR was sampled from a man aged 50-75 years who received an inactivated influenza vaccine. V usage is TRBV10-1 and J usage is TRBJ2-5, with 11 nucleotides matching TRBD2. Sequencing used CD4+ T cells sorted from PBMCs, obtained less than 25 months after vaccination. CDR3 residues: CASSDAGLAEETQYF. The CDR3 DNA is TGCGCCAGCAGCGACGCGGGACTAGCGGAAGAGACCCAGTACTTC.